The 21 T cell receptor beta chains presented below share a single source sample, sequenced in a study of blood T cell repertoires in COVID-19. Profiling relied on immunoSEQ multiplex PCR, and the TCRdb table lists in-frame clones only, not all of them. Here the sample spans around 250,000 clones, around 93% being singletons. Material for sequencing was PBMCs or T cells enriched from blood (not recorded which). These receptor sequences come from a human donor in a cohort exposed to, infected with or recovered from COVID-19 (not recorded which). The donor label of this sample is uncertain.

This chain links TRBV5-4 with TRBJ2-1; 15 bases are shared with TRBD2. CDR1 and CDR2 (germline): SGHNT, YYREEE (reference sequence). The V gene end was trimmed by 4 bases and the J gene end by 0 bases; junction bases not matched to a gene: 2. CDR3 length: 17 residues. CDR3 amino acids: CASSGTSGGSSYNEQFF. In nucleotides, the CDR3 is TGTGCCAGCAGCGGGACTAGCGGGGGGAGCTCCTACAATGAGCAGTTCTTC.

In this sample, this clone turned up a few times. J is TRBJ2-2 and V is TRBV24-1; D perhaps matches TRBD2 (6 bases). Germline lookup yields CDR1 KGHDR and CDR2 SFDVKD. Trimming removed 7 bases from V and 7 bases from J, with 12 bases in between. The CDR3 is 13 amino acids. DNA of the CDR3: TGTGCCACCAGGCAGGGAGGCCACGGGGAGCTGTTTTTT. It is translated as CATRQGGHGELFF.

The chain uses TRBV19 and TRBJ2-1, with 7 bases identical to TRBD1. The V gene end was trimmed by 6 bases and the J gene end by 1 base; junction bases not matched to a gene: 9. The germline gives CDR1 LNHDA, CDR2 SQIVND (reference sequence). The CDR3 is made up of 16 amino acids. CDR3 nucleotide sequence: TGTGCCAGTAGAAGGTGGACAGGCGAATCCTACAATGAGCAGTTCTTC. It translates to CASRRWTGESYNEQFF.

The chain employs TRBV19 and TRBJ2-2; possibly TRBD2 for D (6 bases). Germline V gene lookup returns CDR1 LNHDA and CDR2 SQIVND (reference sequence). The CDR3 runs to 13 residues. Trimming took off 6 bases at V and 6 bases at J, with 11 bases between the two ends. The CDR3 DNA is TGTGCCAGTAGCCCGGGAGTCCCCGGGGAGCTGTTTTTT. It is translated as CASSPGVPGELFF. The full variable domain, its missing parts supplied by reference TRBV19 and TRBJ2-2, is DGGITQSPKYLFRKEGQNVTLSCEQNLNHDAMYWYRQDPGQGLRLIYYSQIVNDFQKGDIAEGYSVSREKKESFPLTVTSAQKNPTAFYLCASSPGVPGELFFGEGSRLTVL.

The chain joins TRBV30 to TRBJ1-6, with TRBD1 identical over 8 bases. The CDR3 length is 13 residues. J was trimmed by 10 bases and V by 0 bases; bases with no gene match: 2. Per the germline V gene, CDR1 is GTSNPN and CDR2 is SVGIG (reference sequence). In DNA, the CDR3 is TGTGCCTGGAGTGTACAGGGGGACTCACCCCTCCACTTT. Encoded protein: CAWSVQGDSPLHF.

The chain couples TRBV12-3 or TRBV12-4 to TRBJ1-1, with D tentatively TRBD1 (5 bases). Trimming removed 3 bases at V and 1 base at J, with 6 bases between. CDR3 length: 13 amino acids. CDR3 in DNA: TGTGCCAGCAGTTTCGGACAGAACACTGAAGCTTTCTTT. It codes for CASSFGQNTEAFF.

This chain joins TRBV2 and TRBJ2-2; a possible D gene is TRBD1 (6 bases). V was pared by 4 bases and J by 1 base, with 16 bases between. CDR1 is SNHLY and CDR2 is FYNNEI in the germline V gene. This CDR3 region has 17 residues. The CDR3 loop reads CASSGGRGSRNTGELFF. CDR3 bases: TGTGCCAGCAGTGGTGGCAGGGGAAGCCGGAACACCGGGGAGCTGTTTTTT.

The chain uses TRBV19 and TRBJ2-7; tentative D call: TRBD1 (6 bases). The CDR3 consists of 14 residues. The ends were cut back, 5 bases at V and 2 bases at J, with 13 bases in the middle. Germline CDR1 and CDR2: LNHDA and SQIVND (reference sequence). The DNA of the CDR3 is TGTGCCAGTAGTTCAGGGGTCGGCCCCTACGAGCAGTACTTC. It translates to CASSSGVGPYEQYF.

This clone appeared a few times. This chain links TRBV7-2 with TRBJ1-1, with D perhaps matching TRBD1 (6 bases). Germline lookup yields CDR1 SGHTA and CDR2 FQGNSA. Deletions cut 4 bases from V and 4 bases from J, with 10 bases between. This CDR3 is 13 amino acids long. The CDR3 sequence: CASSSQGGTEAFF. CDR3 coding DNA: TGTGCCAGCAGCTCACAGGGTGGCACTGAAGCTTTCTTT.

This chain uses TRBV5-1 with TRBJ1-6, with D possibly TRBD1 on 6 matching bases. Looked up from germline, CDR1 is SGHRS and CDR2 is YFSETQ. This CDR3 region has 13 residues. The V end lost 4 bases, the J end lost 15 bases, and 17 bases lay between the germline ends. Here the CDR3 DNA reads TGCGCCAGCAGCCCTGTGACAGGCGGGCTCCTCCACTTT. It codes for CASSPVTGGLLHF.

V is TRBV5-4 and J is TRBJ2-7; 8 bases map to TRBD1. The CDR3 covers 15 residues. The germline V gene has CDR1 SGHNT and CDR2 YYREEE (reference sequence). V dropped 4 bases and J dropped 2; count of bases not matched to a gene: 8. The CDR3 loop is CASSASGGKTYEQYF. In DNA, the CDR3 is TGTGCCAGCAGCGCTTCAGGGGGCAAAACCTACGAGCAGTACTTC. The variable domain in full, with the rest retrieved from reference TRBV5-4 and TRBJ2-7, is ETGVTQSPTHLIKTRGQQVTLRCSSQSGHNTVSWYQQALGQGPQFIFQYYREEENGRGNFPPRFSGLQFPNYSSELNVNALELDDSALYLCASSASGGKTYEQYFGPGTRLTVT.

The table lists this clone with a few counts. The chain has TRBV5-1 and TRBJ2-2; TRBD2 matches 8 bases. The CDR3 loop spans 16 amino acids. The V gene's germline CDR1 is SGHRS and CDR2 YFSETQ. V was clipped by 5 bases and J by 5 bases; unmatched bases: 11. CDR3 amino acids: CASSLNIGGATGELFF. The CDR3 nucleotides read TGCGCCAGCAGTCTAAATATCGGGGGGGCGACCGGGGAGCTGTTTTTT.

The gene calls are TRBV19 and TRBJ1-2; 9 nucleotides agree with TRBD1. The CDR3 covers 13 residues. Germline V gene data show CDR1 as LNHDA and CDR2 as SQIVND (reference sequence). The junction had 2 bases not matched to a gene; V was cut back by 5 bases and J by 4 bases. This CDR3 is CASSAGQGYGYTF. For the CDR3, the DNA is TGTGCCAGTAGTGCGGGACAGGGCTATGGCTACACCTTC.

V and J are TRBV27 and TRBJ1-1; no reliable D call. The CDR3 length is 13 residues. Germline V CDR1 and CDR2: MNHEY, SMNVEV (reference sequence). V dropped 3 bases and J dropped 3 bases, with 8 bases sitting between them. The CDR3 loop reads CASSFTFYTEAFF. The CDR3, as DNA: TGTGCCAGCAGTTTTACATTTTACACTGAAGCTTTCTTT.

The chain is built from TRBV6-5 and TRBJ2-7; TRBD2 agrees at 8 bases. Germline V gene sequence: CDR1 MNHEY, CDR2 SVGAGI. This CDR3 comprises 13 residues. V shed 5 bases, J shed 7 bases, and the junction held 7 bases outside the gene matches. The CDR3 protein is CASSTGGGREQYF. In nucleotides, the CDR3 is TGTGCCAGCAGTACCGGGGGGGGGCGTGAGCAGTACTTC.

V and J are TRBV30 and TRBJ1-5; 9 bases agree with TRBD1. The trim removed 0 bases at V and 12 bases at J, leaving 3 bases unmatched. CDR1 is GTSNPN and CDR2 is SVGIG in the germline V gene (reference sequence). The CDR3 is 12 amino acids. As DNA, the CDR3 is TGTGCCTGGAGTGTAACAGGGGGCGGCCAGCATTTT. Translated: CAWSVTGGGQHF.

The chain couples TRBV29-1 to TRBJ1-1; 8 positions agree with TRBD1. Germline-derived CDR1 and CDR2 are SQVTM and ANQGSEA. The ends lost 7 bases at V and 5 bases at J; junction bases unmatched: 6. This CDR3 comprises 12 residues. CDR3 sequence: CSGLDRGTEAFF. The CDR3, as DNA: TGCAGCGGCCTAGACAGGGGAACTGAAGCTTTCTTT.

V gene TRBV15 combines with J gene TRBJ1-2; the match to TRBD1 covers 9 bases. The ends lost 0 bases at V and 8 bases at J; junction bases unmatched: 13. Germline V gene lookup returns CDR1 LNHNV and CDR2 YYDKDF (reference sequence). This CDR3 is 17 amino acids long. The CDR3 spells CATSRDYAGQGVRGYTF. In DNA, the CDR3 is TGTGCCACCAGCAGAGATTATGCGGGACAGGGAGTAAGGGGCTACACCTTC.

V gene TRBV9 combines with J gene TRBJ1-6; 7 positions agree with TRBD1. The length of the CDR3 is 16 residues. CDR1 is SGDLS, CDR2 YYNGEE, per germline. After removal of 1 base from V and 7 bases from J, the junction contained 8 bases not matched to a gene. The CDR3 here is CASSVRSTGWNSPLHF. The CDR3 DNA reads as TGTGCCAGCAGCGTACGCTCGACAGGGTGGAATTCACCCCTCCACTTT.

In the case of this clone: The junction departs from the called germline gene at one end, perhaps through a read error. This rearrangement joins TRBV6-4 to TRBJ1-4, with a weak D call TRBD1 (6 bases). CDR1 and CDR2 from the germline V gene are MRHNA and SNTAGT. The CDR3 extends over 11 amino acids. The CDR3 DNA reads as TGTGCCAGCAGTGACCCAACGGGGGGGCTTTTT. This translates into CASSDPTGGLF.

V gene TRBV27 combines with J gene TRBJ2-1; D is uncertain. CDR3 length equals 13 residues. The V end was cut by 3 bases, the J end by 7 bases, with 10 bases between. Per the germline V gene, CDR1 is MNHEY and CDR2 is SMNVEV (reference sequence). This CDR3 is CASSFDFPNEQFF. Here the CDR3 DNA reads TGTGCCAGCAGTTTCGACTTCCCAAATGAGCAGTTCTTC.